The rows below give T cell receptor beta chains drawn from one sample of a study of PD-L1 blockade in urothelial cancer. The data were produced by immunoSEQ multiplex PCR, yet TCRdb's version contains in-frame clones alone and is incomplete. This table has just under 40,000 clones, roughly 92% appearing once. This sample comprised PBMCs, obtained around atezolizumab (anti-PD-L1) treatment. The source is a woman aged 60-75 years with urothelial cancer. CDR3s leave out the opening cysteine and the closing phenylalanine or tryptophan. Fields, in order: CDR3 length, clone size, J gene, V gene, CDR3 protein. Part of the rows lack a size; the others show once, few, many or a class for expanded clones.

12 | . | TRBJ2-5 | TRBV5-1 | ASSFLAGVETQY
12 | . | TRBJ1-1 | TRBV28 | ASVASYRGKEAF
13 | . | TRBJ2-1 | TRBV9 | ASSETGFAYNEQF
13 | . | TRBJ1-1 | TRBV5-4 | ASSSRQGKRTEAF
13 | few | TRBJ1-3 | TRBV28 | ASSPSDSSGNTIY
12 | . | TRBJ2-7 | TRBV2 | ASYAGSSPYEQY
12 | . | TRBJ1-4 | TRBV7-2 | ASSLRQNNEKLF
13 | . | TRBJ2-3 | TRBV6-6 | ASSYSELGTDTQY
11 | . | TRBJ2-7 | TRBV28 | ASSPSLSYEQY
12 | . | TRBJ1-4 | TRBV5-1 | ASSPDTLNEKLF
13 | . | TRBJ1-2 | TRBV9 | ASSTQGAQGYGYT
13 | once | TRBJ2-7 | TRBV29-1 | SVVLTSRSSYEQY
14 | . | TRBJ2-7 | TRBV7-2 | ASSYLRQKLALEQY
15 | . | TRBJ2-2 | TRBV19 | ASTPIGTGSGTGELF
13 | . | TRBJ2-5 | TRBV2 | ASSEDRGKQETQY
14 | . | TRBJ2-2 | TRBV7-3 | ASSLLPGSATGELF
16 | . | TRBJ2-7 | TRBV13 | ASSLGTVLAEGTHEQY
13 | once | TRBJ1-4 | TRBV2 | ASRRTGGTNEKLF
13 | . | TRBJ2-7 | TRBV5-1 | ASSLGLAPSYEQY
16 | . | TRBJ2-2 | TRBV7-2 | ASSPLGSGRRYTGELF
13 | . | TRBJ2-7 | TRBV29-1 | SVQEGQTQAGEQY
12 | . | TRBJ2-7 | TRBV7-2 | ASRPPTGGYEQY
10 | . | TRBJ2-3 | TRBV19 | ATGLSTDTQY
14 | once | TRBJ2-7 | TRBV6-6 | ASSYGAGRATYEQY
14 | . | TRBJ2-1 | TRBV5-3 | ARSKRLAGLYNEQF
12 | . | TRBJ1-1 | TRBV6-5 | ASSYGGENTEAF
17 | . | TRBJ2-3 | TRBV5-6 | ASSLVVTWTSGRADTQY
13 | . | TRBJ2-7 | TRBV7-2 | ASRPGTSGRYEQY
13 | . | TRBJ2-7 | TRBV28 | ASARPGQGIYEQY
14 | . | TRBJ2-3 | TRBV18 | ASSPLAGRSTDTQY
13 | . | TRBJ1-2 | TRBV27 | ASRPLGQANYGYT
15 | . | TRBJ2-1 | TRBV4-2 | ASSQDEEGSSPNEQF
12 | . | TRBJ2-5 | TRBV28 | ASSAGAGQETQY
17 | few | TRBJ2-3 | TRBV5-4 | ASSFVGGSPTSSTDTQY
11 | . | TRBJ2-1 | TRBV6-5 | ASSLIWRDEQF
13 | . | TRBJ2-4 | TRBV5-4 | ASSTGGAPKNIQY
13 | . | TRBJ2-4 | TRBV6-1 | ASRVTGLAKNIQY
14 | . | TRBJ2-2 | TRBV5-1 | ASSLSGRRFTGELF
14 | once | TRBJ2-3 | TRBV7-2 | ASSLGYGGRRGTQY
14 | . | TRBJ2-3 | TRBV5-1 | ASSLGATSVTDTQY
10 | . | TRBJ2-2 | TRBV29-1 | SVGQGPGELF
11 | . | TRBJ1-1 | TRBV28 | ASSITGDTEAF